Listed below are T cell receptor beta chains from one sample, sequenced in a study of cytomegalovirus exposure and HLA in healthy donors. Sequenced by immunoSEQ multiplex PCR; TCRdb stores in-frame clones only, minus some. The table records 100,000 to 150,000 clones, roughly four fifths of them present only once. Sequencing was performed on PBMCs. Receptors originate from a woman in her thirties or forties in good health and CMV-seropositive. CDR3s include the opening cysteine and the closing phenylalanine or tryptophan. D genes are given only for firm matches. Clone sizes are given selectively: once, few, many, or a class where the clone is expanded.

v_call	cdr3_length	d_call	j_call	clone_size	cdr3_nt	cdr3_aa
TRBV9	14	-	TRBJ2-7	-	TGTGCCAGCAGCGCGGGACTCCGAGGCCACGAGCAGTACTTC	CASSAGLRGHEQYF
TRBV30	13	-	TRBJ1-6	-	TGTGCCTGGAACCAGGGATTGACTTCACCCCTCCACTTT	CAWNQGLTSPLHF
TRBV28	20	-	TRBJ1-5	once	TGTGCCAGCAGTTTACGTCCGGGACACCAGGGCCTATATAGCAATCAGCCCCAGCATTTT	CASSLRPGHQGLYSNQPQHF
TRBV15	14	-	TRBJ1-1	-	TGTGCCACCAGCAGAGGCGGAGTGAACACTGAAGCTTTCTTT	CATSRGGVNTEAFF
TRBV15	12	-	TRBJ1-6	-	TGTGCCACCAGCCAAGAGATTTATCCCCTCCACTTT	CATSQEIYPLHF
TRBV27	13	TRBD2	TRBJ2-7	-	TGTGCCAGCAGTTTCCGGGAGGCCTACGAGCAGTACTTC	CASSFREAYEQYF
TRBV6-1	11	-	TRBJ2-7	few	TGTGCCAGCAGGGGCGTCTACGAGCAGTACTTC	CASRGVYEQYF
TRBV27	16	TRBD1	TRBJ1-2	-	TGTGCCAGCAGTCCACCAGGGGGGCCCTTTTTCTATGGCTACACCTTC	CASSPPGGPFFYGYTF
TRBV19	16	TRBD2	TRBJ2-3	-	TGTGCCAGTAGTATTGGACTAGCGGGGTTCACAGATACGCAGTATTTT	CASSIGLAGFTDTQYF
TRBV6-5	13	-	TRBJ1-6	-	TGTGCCAGCAGTTCAAGTGGCCATTCACCCCTCCACTTT	CASSSSGHSPLHF
TRBV28	12	-	TRBJ2-5	once	TGTGCCAGCAGCCCCGTCGAGGAGACCCAGTACTTC	CASSPVEETQYF
TRBV4-2	14	TRBD2	TRBJ2-3	-	TGTGCCAGCAGTTCCCGGGGGGACACAGATACGCAGTATTTT	CASSSRGDTDTQYF
TRBV5-4	14	-	TRBJ2-2	-	TGTGCCAGCAGCTTAACACAGGGAGCCGGGGAGCTGTTTTTT	CASSLTQGAGELFF
TRBV10-3	15	TRBD1	TRBJ2-1	-	TGTGCCATCAGCGTTGACAGGGGGCTCTACAATGAGCAGTTCTTC	CAISVDRGLYNEQFF
TRBV9	17	TRBD1	TRBJ1-1	-	TGTGCCAGCAGCGTAGAACCCACAGGGGCTATGAACACTGAAGCTTTCTTT	CASSVEPTGAMNTEAFF
TRBV28	15	TRBD1	TRBJ1-1	-	TGTGCCAGCAGTCTACGGACAGGGACCGGCACTGAAGCTTTCTTT	CASSLRTGTGTEAFF
TRBV2	15	-	TRBJ1-2	-	TGTGCCAGCAGGTTAAGGGTGGCAGGGGCCTATGGCTACACCTTC	CASRLRVAGAYGYTF
TRBV5-1	15	-	TRBJ1-3	-	TGCGCCAGCAGCTTGGACAGGGCGACTGGAAACACCATATATTTT	CASSLDRATGNTIYF
TRBV2	11	-	TRBJ1-1	-	TGTGCCACCTCGCAACAGGTTGAAGCTTTCTTT	CATSQQVEAFF
TRBV6-1	14	-	TRBJ2-1	-	TGTGCCAGCACGGGAAACAAGAGGTACAATGAGCAGTTCTTC	CASTGNKRYNEQFF
TRBV27	16	TRBD2	TRBJ2-2	-	TGTGCCAGCAGTTCCCGGCAAGCGGGAGCGACCGGGGAGCTGTTTTTT	CASSSRQAGATGELFF
TRBV30	13	TRBD1	TRBJ2-2	-	TGTGCCTGGGGACAGGGGGCCACCGGGGAGCTGTTTTTT	CAWGQGATGELFF
TRBV5-1	14	-	TRBJ2-7	-	TGCGCCAGCAGCTTACTAGCCCAATCCTACGAGCAGTACTTC	CASSLLAQSYEQYF
TRBV14	12	-	TRBJ2-7	-	TGTGCCAGCAGCCAAGATTGGGCCGAGCAGTACTTC	CASSQDWAEQYF